What follows are 16 T cell receptor beta chains derived from one specimen sequenced in a study of OX40 agonist ivuxolimab in advanced cancers. TCRdb's copy holds only in-frame clones and misses some; the assay was immunoSEQ multiplex PCR. This table holds roughly 30,000 clones, 90% to 95% found once. This material consisted of CD4+ or CD8+ T cells sorted from blood, taken in a trial of the OX40 agonist ivuxolimab. These receptors came from an adult with an advanced solid tumor such as melanoma, head and neck, liver or kidney cancer.

This chain joins TRBV2 and TRBJ2-7; TRBD1 matches at 7 bases. V lost 4 bases, J lost 1 base, and 10 bases stayed unmatched. The germline CDR1 and CDR2 sequences are SNHLY and FYNNEI. This CDR3 comprises 16 residues. This chain's CDR3 is CASSVRGQFPSYEQYF. For the CDR3, the DNA is TGTGCCAGCAGTGTTAGGGGACAGTTCCCTTCCTACGAGCAGTACTTC.

The V call is TRBV15, the J call TRBJ2-7, with TRBD2 matching 7 bases. The CDR3 contains 15 residues. The germline V gene encodes CDR1 LNHNV and CDR2 YYDKDF (reference sequence). V lost 1 base, J lost 2 bases, and 5 bases stayed unmatched. The CDR3 protein is CATSRVQAGAYEQYF. DNA for the CDR3: TGTGCCACCAGCAGAGTACAGGCGGGAGCCTACGAGCAGTACTTC. The entire variable domain, with the rest obtained from reference TRBV15 and TRBJ2-7, is as follows: DAMVIQNPRYQVTQFGKPVTLSCSQTLNHNVMYWYQQKSSQAPKLLFHYYDKDFNNEADTPDNFQSRRPNTSFCFLDIRSPGLGDTAMYLCATSRVQAGAYEQYFGPGTRLTVT.

The chain recombines TRBV10-1 with TRBJ1-5; D not certain. The CDR3 spans 13 residues. Trimming stripped 3 bases from V and 2 bases from J, with 5 bases between. Germline CDR1 WNHNN, CDR2 SYGVQD (reference sequence). DNA for the CDR3: TGCGCCAGCAGTGAAATGGGCAATCAGCCCCAGCATTTT. Translated, it gives CASSEMGNQPQHF.

The chain carries TRBV30 and TRBJ2-7; 11 bases fit TRBD2. Germline V gene sequence: CDR1 GTSNPN, CDR2 SVGIG (reference sequence). J lost 0 bases, V lost 4 bases, and 8 bases had no gene match. This CDR3 contains 16 residues. The CDR3 bases are TGTGCCTGGACTCTATGGACTAGCGGGTTCTCCTACGAGCAGTACTTC. Its protein product is CAWTLWTSGFSYEQYF.

This rearrangement joins TRBV29-1 to TRBJ2-5, with D tentatively TRBD1 or TRBD2 (6 bases each). The CDR3 sequence is 15 residues long. Germline CDR1 and CDR2: SQVTM and ANQGSEA. The CDR3 loop reads CTSGGPEVAVETQYF. CDR3 bases: TGCACTTCTGGGGGCCCTGAGGTAGCGGTGGAGACCCAGTACTTC.

Only a few counts were recorded for this clone. The J gene is TRBJ1-2, the V gene TRBV2; 7 bases map to TRBD1. J gave up 4 bases and V 6 bases, and 8 bases lay outside the gene matches. CDR3 length: 14 residues. Germline values: CDR1 SNHLY, CDR2 FYNNEI. The CDR3 DNA reads TGTGCCAGCAGCGTCCTGGGACAGCCCTATGGCTACACCTTC. Amino acid sequence: CASSVLGQPYGYTF.

This clone qualifies as medium-sized. The CDR3 sequence is CASSRTGDYEQYF. Written as DNA, the CDR3 is TGTGCCAGCAGCCGGACAGGGGATTACGAGCAGTACTTC. V usage is TRBV11-2 and J usage is TRBJ2-7; 9 bases map to TRBD1. Losses at the gene ends were 5 bases for V and 4 bases for J; bases not matched to a gene: 3. Germline V gives CDR1 SGHAT, CDR2 FQNNGV. The CDR3 covers 13 residues.

This sequence joins TRBV30 and TRBJ2-7; 8 bases are shared with TRBD1. The germline CDR1 and CDR2 sequences are GTSNPN and SVGIG (reference sequence). The CDR3 totals 14 residues. J was trimmed by 6 bases and V by 0 bases; bases with no gene match: 7. CDR3 sequence: CAWSVGQGAGEQYF. The CDR3 region has the DNA TGTGCCTGGAGTGTAGGTCAGGGGGCCGGCGAGCAGTACTTC.

V and J are TRBV5-5 and TRBJ1-6; D possibly corresponds to TRBD1 (6 bases). Trimming left V 0 bases short and J 9 bases short, with 13 bases between. The CDR3 is 15 residues long. From germline, CDR1 is SGHKS and CDR2 YYEKEE (reference sequence). CDR3 nucleotide sequence: TGTGCCAGCAGCTTGGACAGGGTGTTGAGTTCACCCCTCCACTTT. Protein: CASSLDRVLSSPLHF.

This clone occurred a few times. The CDR3 is CAWSLLAGVEQYF. The CDR3 coding sequence is TGTGCCTGGAGTTTATTAGCGGGGGTTGAGCAGTACTTC. The chain joins TRBV30 to TRBJ2-7; 9 bases line up with TRBD2. Germline-derived CDR1 and CDR2 are GTSNPN and SVGIG (reference sequence). The CDR3 loop spans 13 amino acids. Trimming removed 2 bases from V and 7 bases from J; junction bases left unmatched: 6.

The chain employs TRBV27 and TRBJ2-7; TRBD1 is a possible D gene (6 bases). Between the trimmed V and J ends, which lost 4 bases and 5 bases, there was a span of 12 bases. Germline-derived CDR1 and CDR2 are MNHEY and SMNVEV (reference sequence). The CDR3 sequence is 13 residues long. The CDR3, as DNA: TGTGCCAGCAGTTACCAACAGGGAAACGAGCAGTACTTC. This codes for CASSYQQGNEQYF.

This clone was observed a single time. V usage is TRBV28 and J usage is TRBJ1-4, with unresolved D. Deletions cut 3 bases from V and 3 bases from J, with 14 bases between. CDR1 and CDR2 (germline): MDHEN, SYDVKM. This CDR3 has 16 amino acids. CDR3 protein: CASSFAAVSANEKLFF. The CDR3 DNA is TGTGCCAGCAGTTTTGCGGCAGTTTCAGCTAATGAAAAACTGTTTTTT.

The chain employs TRBV4-2 and TRBJ2-5; D is possibly TRBD1 (6 bases). The J call may be in error: the DNA end matches TRBJ2-7 better. CDR3 length equals 12 residues. Germline CDR1 is LGHNA and CDR2 is YNFKEQ. This CDR3 is CASRLDSNEQYF. For the CDR3, the DNA is TGTGCCAGCAGACTGGACAGCAACGAGCAGTACTTC.

The gene calls are TRBV13 and TRBJ1-6; 7 positions agree with TRBD1. V shed 5 bases, J shed 0 bases, and the junction held 4 bases outside the gene matches. CDR3 size: 16 residues. Germline-derived CDR1 and CDR2 are PRHDT and FYEKMQ (reference sequence). The CDR3, as DNA: TGTGCCAGCAGCGCCTCAGGGGGCTCCTATAATTCACCCCTCCACTTT. Its protein is CASSASGGSYNSPLHF.

V is TRBV6-5 and J is TRBJ1-1; 8 bases match TRBD1. Looked up from germline, CDR1 is MNHEY and CDR2 is SVGAGI. CDR3 length: 15 amino acids. The V gene end was trimmed by 4 bases and the J gene end by 0 bases; junction bases not matched to a gene: 4. DNA for the CDR3: TGTGCCAGCAGTTGGGACAGGATCATGAACACTGAAGCTTTCTTT. Protein sequence: CASSWDRIMNTEAFF.

The chain couples TRBV18 to TRBJ2-3; TRBD2 matches at 9 bases. Germline V CDR1 and CDR2: KGHSH, LQKENI. The CDR3 covers 17 residues. The V gene end was trimmed by 2 bases and the J gene end by 1 base; junction bases not matched to a gene: 7. CDR3 nucleotide sequence: TGTGCCAGCTCACCAGTTGGCCAGCGGGGGGGCACAGATACGCAGTATTTT. Protein product: CASSPVGQRGGTDTQYF.